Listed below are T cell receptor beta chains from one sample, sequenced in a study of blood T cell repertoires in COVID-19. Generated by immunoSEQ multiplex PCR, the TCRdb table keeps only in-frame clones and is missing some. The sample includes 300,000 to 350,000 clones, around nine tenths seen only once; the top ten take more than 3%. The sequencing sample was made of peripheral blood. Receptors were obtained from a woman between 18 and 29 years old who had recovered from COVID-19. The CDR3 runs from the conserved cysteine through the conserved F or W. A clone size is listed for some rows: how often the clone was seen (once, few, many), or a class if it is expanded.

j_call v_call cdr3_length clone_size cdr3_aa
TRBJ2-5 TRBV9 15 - CAREPQGPPQETQYF
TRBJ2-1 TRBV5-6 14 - CASKAGGGYNEQFF
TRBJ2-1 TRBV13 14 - CASSLVGLDEEQFF
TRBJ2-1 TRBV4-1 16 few CASSQALAGVYNEQFF
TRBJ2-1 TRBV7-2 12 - CASSWGDNEQFF
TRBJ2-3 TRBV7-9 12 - CASSLVSDTQYF
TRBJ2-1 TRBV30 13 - CAWSVISDGQQFF
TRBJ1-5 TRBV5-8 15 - CASSWTEGVNQPQHF
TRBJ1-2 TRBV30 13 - CASQGASNYGYTF
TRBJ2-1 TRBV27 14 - CASSSGQGLNEQFF
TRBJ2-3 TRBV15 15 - CATSRASGSADTQYF
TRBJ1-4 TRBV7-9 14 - CASSDRGNFEKLFF
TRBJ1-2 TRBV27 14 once CASRAWASNYGYTF
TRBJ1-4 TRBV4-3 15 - CASSPMWANNEKLFF
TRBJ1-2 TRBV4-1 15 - CASSQVEGAHYGYTF
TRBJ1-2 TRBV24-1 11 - CATSDTYGYTF
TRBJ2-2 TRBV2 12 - CASIGGTGELFF
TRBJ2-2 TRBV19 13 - CASSGTPPGELFF
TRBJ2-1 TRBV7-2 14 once CASSLDRAYNEQFF
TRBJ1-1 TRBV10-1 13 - CASMEGAYAEAFF
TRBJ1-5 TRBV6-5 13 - CASSRGGDQPQHF
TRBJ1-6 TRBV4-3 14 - CASSQKTGLRPLHF